The 2 T cell receptor beta chains reported below all come from one sample, sequenced in a study of blood T cells in healthy people across ages. Using a J-beta primer mix together with a sample-barcoded 5' primer, a second PCR was run for roughly 7 to 11 cycles. TCRdb re-analysed the 5' RACE reads in MiXCR, keeping a single row per CDR3 protein. The sample shows about 1.7 million distinct CDR3 sequences, 28% of them seen only once. The specimen sequenced was blood. The receptors stem from a woman aged 25-40 years in good health.

A remark on this clonotype: A single base separates this from a much larger clone, so it may be a read error. The chain links TRBV5-1 to TRBJ2-1; D may be TRBD2 (5 bases). Germline lookup yields CDR1 SGHRS and CDR2 YFSETQ. The V gene lost 6 bases and the J gene lost 5 bases, with 12 bases spanning the gap. The CDR3 contains 13 residues. For the CDR3, the DNA is TGCGCCAGCAAAGTGGGGAGCAACAATGAGCAGTTCTTC. It yields the protein CASKVGSNNEQFF.

This clonotype was found a few times. This chain joins TRBV2 and TRBJ2-6; no reliable D call. This CDR3 region has 15 residues. CDR1 SNHLY and CDR2 FYNNEI come from the germline V gene. V lost 2 bases and J 4 bases, leaving 9 bases between the germline ends. This chain's CDR3 is CASSEFGTGANVLTF. CDR3 nucleotides: TGTGCCAGCAGTGAATTTGGCACCGGGGCCAACGTCCTGACTTTC. The full variable domain, completed using reference TRBV2 and TRBJ2-6, is EPEVTQTPSHQVTQMGQEVILRCVPISNHLYFYWYRQILGQKVEFLVSFYNNEISEKSEIFDDQFSVERPDGSNFTLKIRSTKLEDSAMYFCASSEFGTGANVLTFGAGSRLTVL.